This entry concerns a single TCR beta chain. The data were taken from a study of blood T cell repertoires in COVID-19. Turning to the study itself: The United States, Italy and Spain provided the acute and convalescent COVID-19 samples. PBMCs, B-cell-depleted T cells, or T cells provided the cDNA or gDNA that made up the material.

Recruited during active infection, patients (from Seattle) were subsequently followed longitudinally. Authors' analysis steps: For nucleated cells, counts were estimated from reference gene primer amplification. Clones were read by immunoSEQ multiplex PCR, and TCRdb kept only the in-frame ones, dropping some. That table is the source of V, J and clone size, and D and trimming were worked out from the DNA. The sample lists about 400,000 clones, 75% to 90% occurring once. Sequences were obtained from peripheral blood. The origin of this receptor is a woman aged 55-69 years with COVID-19, enrolled during active disease.

The CDR3, as DNA: TGTGCCAGTAACAGACAGGGGGCGGATGAAGCTTTCTTT. Protein: CASNRQGADEAFF. This chain connects TRBV19 to TRBJ1-1; TRBD1 matches at 10 bases. V shed 7 bases, J shed 7 bases, and the junction held 6 bases outside the gene matches. Germline CDR1 and CDR2: LNHDA and SQIVND (reference sequence). The CDR3 runs to 13 residues.